This T cell receptor (beta chain) was found in a study of radiation and T cells in renal cell carcinoma. Whole-study findings and limits: In blood, top tumor clones expanded by 2 weeks, shrinking by 4. Pretreatment tumor biopsies were lacking, so baseline clonotypes are unknown.

The time point here: baseline pretreatment blood. Treatment in this sample: 15 Gy SBRT to primary tumor, nephrectomy 4 weeks later. Serial blood draws occurred at baseline and 2 and 4 weeks post-SBRT. Sequencing was performed with immunoSEQ multiplex PCR; in TCRdb, only in-frame clones are kept and a portion is missing. Of 95,000 to 150,000 clones listed, roughly 80% are singletons. This clone was detected once. The antigen is not known. The material sequenced was blood, taken from a patient whose treatment included radiotherapy and nephrectomy. This clonotype was sampled from a woman aged 55-69 years with renal cell carcinoma.

This CDR3 is CATSRLDREGGYTF. For the CDR3, the DNA is TGTGCCACCAGCAGACTGGACAGGGAGGGTGGCTACACCTTC. This sequence joins TRBV15 and TRBJ1-2, with 8 bases that match TRBD1. The V segment lost 2 bases and the J segment 7 bases; nucleotides outside the gene matches: 6. CDR1 is LNHNV and CDR2 is YYDKDF in the germline V gene (reference sequence). This CDR3 has 14 residues.